This record covers a single TCR beta chain. Its antigen is not yet known. Per-base quality was not reported, and no clone a single base away is much larger than it. The data stem from a study of regulatory T cells in long-lasting Graves disease (dated by TCRdb to the early 2020s). With regard to the full study: Antithyroid drugs had been taken for less than 3 months by newly diagnosed Graves' disease patients. A total of some 33 samples were covered by TCR sequencing, comprising around 13 persistent and around 20 newly diagnosed Graves' disease patients. Patients with persistent Graves' disease were compared with patients with newly diagnosed Graves' disease using TCR sequencing and RNA sequencing of peripheral blood. The study was conducted in China and was registered as a clinical trial.

V lost 6 bases and J lost 4 bases, and the count of bases not matched to a germline gene is 13. The germline V gene supplies CDR1 SGDLS and CDR2 YYNGEE. Spanning cysteine to phenylalanine, the CDR3 consists of 17 amino acids. Just the 51-base CDR3 DNA is kept, in frame starting at base 1. Read against the paper, the sample's time point label means: newly diagnosed GD, antithyroid drugs for less than 3 months. For both TCR sequencing and RNA sequencing, RNA was extracted from PBMCs using TRIzol. The diagnosis of Graves' disease was made according to American Thyroid Association guidelines. Patients for the study were recruited at an endocrinology department in Xi'an, China. From each patient, about 9 milliliters of peripheral blood was collected into an EDTA anticoagulant tube. PBMCs were isolated by Ficoll Paque Plus density gradient separation without further T cell sorting. An Agilent 2100 Bioanalyzer and agarose gel were used to assess RNA quality, and a NanoDrop 2000 was used to measure RNA concentration.

Overall results and qualifications from the work: As a limitation, the authors acknowledged that the small sample size may reduce accuracy. Patients with persistent disease shared more public clonotypes (about 2,500) than newly diagnosed patients did (approximately 1,000). Only peripheral blood was studied, because thyroid tissue, the primary lesion, was inaccessible. Persistent Graves' disease patients showed lower TCR Shannon entropy and fewer highly expanded clones than newly diagnosed patients, suggesting clonal expansion. Sequencing and analysis were restricted to the TCR beta chain. Persistent disease showed preferential use of TRBV28, TRBJ1-2 and TRBJ2-5, whereas newly diagnosed disease favored TRBV20-1 and TRBJ2-1.

Library preparation employed multiplex PCR. These reads were obtained on an Illumina HiSeq 4000. TCR beta libraries were built with iRepertoire HTBI primers and Arm-PCR amplification of CDR3 regions. Gel purification was performed on PCR products prior to sequencing. From the authors' description of their analysis: Gene usage analysis of CDR3 amino acid clonotypes used the approximately 62 TRBV and 12 to 15 TRBJ segments found across samples. Filtered high-quality paired reads were merged into contigs using COPE and FqMerger. BLAST was used to align contigs to IMGT TRBV, TRBD and TRBJ reference genes, and CDR3 was defined according to IMGT. Highly expanded clones were defined as clonotypes with a frequency above 0.1%. Repertoire diversity was measured by Shannon entropy, and V-J evenness by the Gini coefficient. Public clonotypes were defined as clonotypes shared by more than one individual. Using fastp trimming at Q25 and MiXCR clonotype assembly, TCRdb reanalyzed the public sequencing data and kept in-frame beta chains. Each entry merges the rows of one CDR3 protein and shows their most common DNA and genes. The V and J calls follow TCRdb's processing rather than the paper's. The sample table contains roughly 520,000 distinct CDR3 sequences; only one count was recorded for more than 10% of them. Jointly, the top ten make up roughly 8.9% of the sample.

These data also featured in a second study, about T cells in Graves' hyperthyroidism and ophthalmopathy. As the second study states: Stable Graves' hyperthyroidism was defined as the absence of progression to ophthalmopathy over 18 months of follow-up. Hyperthyroidism patients were newly diagnosed, had a disease duration of under 2 months, and were aged 18 to 65 years. Any patient with an uncontrolled infection, another autoimmune disease, pregnancy or lactation was excluded. Diagnoses relied on clinical symptoms, serum thyroxine and TRAb, thyroid ultrasound and orbital computed tomography. For the first round of RT-PCR on the TCR CDR3, the HTBI primer set was used together with the Qiagen OneStep RT-PCR kit. Most expanded thyroid clonotypes (frequency above 0.001) were also detected in blood, a finding suggesting that blood repertoires may reflect thyroid immune responses. A 13 V-J signature model separated ophthalmopathy from stable hyperthyroidism, with approximately 87% sensitivity and about 81% specificity in cross-validation and 80%/75% in testing. In validation, the model predicted progression to ophthalmopathy a median of around 6.5 months before onset, with over 60% sensitivity and just under 75% specificity. To identify distinguishing TCR V-J signatures, a discovery cohort of about 100 patients was used, comprising 43 with Graves' ophthalmopathy and approximately 58 with stable Graves' hyperthyroidism. Prospective prediction of ophthalmopathy was tested in an independent validation cohort consisting of fewer than 20 hyperthyroidism patients and approximately 16 patients who later progressed to ophthalmopathy. The roughly 100 discovery patients were randomly split 7:3 into training and test sets. Thyroid tissue and blood T-cell repertoires from several Graves' hyperthyroidism patients were also compared in the study. Following sampling, methimazole starting at 30 mg daily was given to hyperthyroidism patients, and high-dose intravenous methylprednisolone was given to ophthalmopathy patients. The libraries were constructed in a second round of multiplex PCR and then size-selected and purified. Sequencing of the libraries was done on an Illumina HiSeq2000 using paired-end 100 bp reads. SOAPnuke was used to process the raw data, throwing out any read that contained adapters or uncalled bases, had a mean Phred below 15, or lacked an exact constant-primer or identifier match. High-quality paired reads were merged using COPE v1.2.5, and each unique nucleotide sequence was defined as a clonotype. Clonotypes were aligned to IMGT TRBV, TRBD and TRBJ reference segments using MiTCR v1.1. The analysis included only V-J combinations with a frequency above 0.0001, which together covered around 99% of the repertoires. A TCS score was defined as the ratio between F50 (clonal expansion) and ExV (chaos), using BLOSUM62-based TCRdist between CDR3 peptides within each V-J. Welch's t-statistics and random forest reduced just over 500 V-J features to 13, which were used in a naive Bayes classifier (R e1071). Sample size was not statistically predetermined, and blinding of investigators to group allocation was not performed. The paper describes TCR Vbeta CDR3 sequencing of 120 to 150 peripheral blood samples, made up of 43 ophthalmopathy patients, more than 70 hyperthyroidism patients and approximately 17 progressor patients.

Sample: peripheral blood mononuclear cells (PBMCs), taken at new diagnosis, from a patient treated with antithyroid drugs. The chain is made from TRBV9 and TRBJ2-2, with 9 bases aligning to TRBD2. The origin of this receptor is a young woman with Graves disease. Donor details come from another sample of the same person, matched by shared clones. The nucleotide sequence is TGTGCCAGCACCCTTGGGGCGGGAGGGCCTTTCACCGGGGAGCTGTTTTTT. Translated, this is CASTLGAGGPFTGELFF.